These 21 T cell receptor beta chains originate from one sample sequenced in a study of immune heterogeneity within non-small cell lung tumors. Template material for each sample was about 560 ng of bulk tumor genomic DNA. Far-apart biopsies, several per primary tumor, were taken during surgery. Patients underwent curative surgery for untreated, newly diagnosed non-small cell lung cancer. Multiplex PCR (32 V and 13 J primers) was used to amplify the TCR beta CDR3. In TCRdb, the multiplex PCR reads were re-called with MiXCR into one record per CDR3 protein. The sample lists over 25,000 distinct CDR3 sequences; under 35% were seen once. Input material: lung tumor tissue. These receptors all come from a man aged 35 to 55 with non-small cell lung cancer.

This clonotype came up a few times. This chain connects TRBV20-1 to TRBJ2-1, with 12 bases identical to TRBD2. The germline V gene has CDR1 DFQATT and CDR2 SNEGSKA (reference sequence). V gave up 0 bases and J gave up 9 bases; unmatched junction bases: 12. The CDR3 runs to 17 residues. This CDR3 reads CSARDRLAGGSVVEQFF. The DNA for the CDR3 is TGCAGTGCTAGAGATAGGCTAGCGGGAGGGTCTGTGGTTGAGCAGTTCTTC.

Comment on this clonotype: The germline gene is not matched at one end of the junction; a read error may be the cause. The J gene is TRBJ1-2, the V gene TRBV28; weak D call: TRBD1 (5 bases). Germline-derived CDR1 and CDR2 are MDHEN and SYDVKM. There are 11 residues in the CDR3. CDR3 residues: CASTGDYGYTF. In nucleotides, the CDR3 is TGTGCCAGTACAGGAGACTACGGCTACACCTTC.

Within the sample, this clonotype is medium-sized. The gene calls are TRBV19 and TRBJ1-4, with a weak D call TRBD1 (6 bases). The CDR3 totals 13 residues. Trimming left V 8 bases short and J 12 bases short, with 19 bases between. CDR1 is LNHDA and CDR2 is SQIVND in the germline V gene (reference sequence). Here the CDR3 reads CASGGDTYNQLFF. CDR3 DNA sequence: TGTGCCAGTGGAGGGGACACCTATAACCAACTGTTTTTT.

This clonotype was counted between two and nine times. V is TRBV6-2 or TRBV6-3 and J is TRBJ1-5; D is unclear. This CDR3 is 16 amino acids long. Trimming stripped 0 bases from V and 0 bases from J, with 9 bases between. CDR1 MNHEY and CDR2 SVGEGT come from the germline V gene. Here the CDR3 DNA reads TGTGCCAGCAGTTACTCCGGTCAGGTTAGCAATCAGCCCCAGCATTTT. Its protein product is CASSYSGQVSNQPQHF.

A remark on this clonotype: A much larger clonotype is one base distant, so this may be a read error. The chain links TRBV20-1 to TRBJ2-1, with 8 bases that match TRBD1. Germline loops: CDR1 DFQATT, CDR2 SNEGSKA (reference sequence). The CDR3 runs 14 residues. CDR3 bases: TGCAATGCTTGGGACAGGTCCTTTTACAATGAGCAGTTCTTC. This encodes CNAWDRSFYNEQFF.

DNA for the CDR3: TGTGCCACCAGCAGCCTTCCTAGCTCCGAGCAGTACTTC. The encoded protein is CATSSLPSSEQYF. The gene calls are TRBV15 and TRBJ2-7, with D tentatively TRBD2 (5 bases). This CDR3 comprises 13 residues. V was pared by 3 bases and J by 6 bases, with 12 bases between. From germline, CDR1 is LNHNV and CDR2 YYDKDF (reference sequence).

The gene calls are TRBV6-1 and TRBJ1-5; D not certain. The V gene lost 2 bases and the J gene lost 3 bases, with 5 bases spanning the gap. CDR1 and CDR2 from the germline V gene are MNHNS and SASEGT. The CDR3 has 13 residues. CDR3 sequence: CASSESLNQPQHF. The CDR3, as DNA: TGTGCCAGCAGTGAATCGCTCAATCAGCCCCAGCATTTT.

J is TRBJ2-5 and V is TRBV11-3, with D perhaps matching TRBD2 (5 bases). The CDR3 length is 15 residues. The germline V gene has CDR1 SGHNT and CDR2 YENEEA. Trimming stripped 0 bases from V and 1 base from J, with 9 bases between. CDR3 region: CASSLDGGSQETQYF. CDR3 bases: TGTGCCAGCAGCTTAGATGGAGGCAGCCAAGAGACCCAGTACTTC.

V is TRBV5-1 and J is TRBJ2-1; a possible D gene is TRBD2 (6 bases). Germline CDR1 SGHRS, CDR2 YFSETQ. V shed 6 bases and J shed 4 bases, with 17 bases lying between them. This CDR3 spans 15 amino acids. The CDR3 here is CASTLRSGYYNEQFF. The CDR3 DNA sequence: TGCGCCAGCACCCTGCGGAGCGGGTATTACAATGAGCAGTTCTTC.

This clonotype was counted only a few times. CDR3 residues: CASSGYTSSYNEQFF. In DNA, the CDR3 is TGTGCCAGCAGCGGGTACACCAGCTCCTACAATGAGCAGTTCTTC. This chain uses TRBV13 with TRBJ2-1; D not certain. Germline CDR1 reads PRHDT; CDR2 reads FYEKMQ (reference sequence). Trimming removed 5 bases from V and 0 bases from J, with 11 bases in between. This CDR3 comprises 15 residues.

This clonotype ranks as medium-sized. Written as DNA, the CDR3 is TGTGCCAGTAGTATTCCCGAGGGTAGGGGGCGCGGAGGCTACACCTTC. Protein sequence: CASSIPEGRGRGGYTF. V is TRBV19 and J is TRBJ1-2; 7 nucleotides line up with TRBD1. The CDR3 covers 16 residues. Germline V CDR1 and CDR2: LNHDA, SQIVND (reference sequence). Trimming at V came to 3 bases and at J to 8 bases, leaving 15 bases not matched to a gene. Full variable domain (outside the CDR3, taken from reference TRBV19 and TRBJ1-2): DGGITQSPKYLFRKEGQNVTLSCEQNLNHDAMYWYRQDPGQGLRLIYYSQIVNDFQKGDIAEGYSVSREKKESFPLTVTSAQKNPTAFYLCASSIPEGRGRGGYTFGSGTRLTVV.

This clonotype has a count of ten or more. The rearrangement links TRBV27 to TRBJ1-2; D remains unclear. Trimming pared 0 bases from V and 7 bases from J, leaving 9 bases between. The CDR3 sequence is 13 residues long. The V gene's germline CDR1 is MNHEY and CDR2 SMNVEV (reference sequence). In DNA, the CDR3 is TGTGCCAGCAGTTTATCAAGAGGGTTTGGCTACACCTTC. Translating gives CASSLSRGFGYTF.

The chain recombines TRBV12-3 or TRBV12-4 with TRBJ2-1; D remains ambiguous. The CDR3 length is 11 residues. Trimming stripped 4 bases from V and 5 bases from J, with 3 bases between. The CDR3 loop reads CASSSNNEQFF. The CDR3 bases are TGTGCCAGCAGTTCGAACAATGAGCAGTTCTTC.

This clonotype was recorded many times. This CDR3 reads CASSERHRSGNTIYF. DNA of the CDR3: TGTGCCAGCAGCGAAAGACACCGCTCTGGAAACACCATATATTTT. The genes are TRBV7-2 and TRBJ1-3; D uncertain. The V gene lost 5 bases and the J gene lost 0 bases, with 11 bases spanning the gap. Germline CDR1 reads SGHTA; CDR2 reads FQGNSA. This CDR3 spans 15 amino acids.

This clonotype has more than one count but fewer than ten. This CDR3 reads CASSQNDRLEVYGYTF. As DNA, the CDR3 is TGTGCCAGCAGCCAAAACGACAGGTTGGAGGTCTATGGCTACACCTTC. This chain links TRBV3-1 with TRBJ1-2, with TRBD1 as a possible D gene (6 bases). Trimming took 2 bases from V and 4 from J, leaving 17 bases between them. The V gene's germline CDR1 is LGHDT and CDR2 YNNKEL (reference sequence). This CDR3 has 16 residues. The full variable domain, in which reference TRBV3-1 and TRBJ1-2 provide the parts outside the CDR3, is DTAVSQTPKYLVTQMGNDKSIKCEQNLGHDTMYWYKQDSKKFLKIMFSYNNKELIINETVPNRFSPKSPDKAHLNLHINSLELGDSAVYFCASSQNDRLEVYGYTFGSGTRLTVV.

The genes are TRBV5-1 and TRBJ2-1; tentatively, D is TRBD1 (5 bases). The CDR3 length is 18 residues. The germline V and J ends were trimmed by 4 bases and 0 bases, with 20 bases remaining between them. Per the germline V gene, CDR1 is SGHRS and CDR2 is YFSETQ. The CDR3, as DNA: TGCGCCAGCAGCCCCCTACCATCAGGGAAAGGCTCCTACAATGAGCAGTTCTTC. Residues: CASSPLPSGKGSYNEQFF.

This clonotype has only a few counts. The chain links TRBV11-3 to TRBJ2-1; no clear D. V gave up 5 bases and J gave up 7 bases, with 9 bases separating them. The CDR3 is made up of 12 amino acids. CDR1 is SGHNT and CDR2 is YENEEA in the germline V gene. CDR3 protein: CASSPFSNEQFF. CDR3 nucleotide sequence: TGTGCCAGCAGCCCCTTTTCAAATGAGCAGTTCTTC.

This clonotype is labeled as medium-sized (0.01 to 0.1%). The chain is built from TRBV12-3 or TRBV12-4 and TRBJ1-2; a possible D gene is TRBD1 (6 bases). Trimming pared 6 bases from V and 4 bases from J, leaving 15 bases between. The CDR3 spans 14 residues. The CDR3 nucleotides are TGTGCCAGCAGGTTACAGGGTGCAGCCTATGGCTACACCTTC. Its protein product is CASRLQGAAYGYTF.

This clonotype has at least ten counts. This chain joins TRBV11-3 and TRBJ2-2, with 7 bases aligning to TRBD2. The CDR3 loop spans 17 amino acids. With V trimmed by 4 bases and J by 3 bases, 11 bases remained unmatched. CDR1 and CDR2 (germline): SGHNT, YENEEA. CDR3 residues: CASSSPLGGSDTGELFF. In DNA form, the CDR3 reads TGTGCCAGCAGCTCGCCCCTGGGAGGGTCGGACACCGGGGAGCTGTTTTTT.

The chain uses TRBV11-2 and TRBJ2-2; TRBD2 matches 7 bases. Unmatched junction bases numbered 13, after V lost 5 bases and J lost 4 bases. The CDR3 length is 17 residues. Germline-derived CDR1 and CDR2 are SGHAT and FQNNGV. CDR3 DNA: TGTGCCAGCAGCCGCCGGGACTATAGTCTGGCCACCGGGGAGCTGTTTTTT. Translated: CASSRRDYSLATGELFF. The whole variable domain, filled in from reference TRBV11-2 and TRBJ2-2, reads EAGVAQSPRYKIIEKRQSVAFWCNPISGHATLYWYQQILGQGPKLLIQFQNNGVVDDSQLPKDRFSAERLKGVDSTLKIQPAKLEDSAVYLCASSRRDYSLATGELFFGEGSRLTVL.

This clonotype was found many times. CDR3 region: CSARDRSGNYGYTF. CDR3 nucleotide sequence: TGCAGTGCTAGAGACAGAAGTGGTAACTATGGCTACACCTTC. The chain is built from TRBV20-1 and TRBJ1-2; no firm D call. Germline V gene data show CDR1 as DFQATT and CDR2 as SNEGSKA (reference sequence). This CDR3 is built from 14 residues. The ends were cut back, 0 bases at V and 1 base at J, with 9 bases in the middle.